Presented here are 13 T cell receptor beta chains from one specimen sequenced in a study of blood T cell repertoires in COVID-19. The method was immunoSEQ multiplex PCR; TCRdb's version includes in-frame clones alone and lacks a portion of them. The table has some 330,000 clones, roughly 86% seen once; the top ten hold about 2.1%. Sequenced sample: PBMCs or T cells enriched from blood (not recorded which). These receptor sequences come from a man aged 35 to 55 in a cohort exposed to, infected with or recovered from COVID-19 (not recorded which).

The chain recombines TRBV28 with TRBJ2-7; 14 bases fit TRBD2. The CDR3 spans 16 residues. Germline V gene lookup returns CDR1 MDHEN and CDR2 SYDVKM. The trim removed 1 base at V and 3 bases at J, leaving 2 bases unmatched. The CDR3 DNA reads TGTGCCAGCAGTTTATTAGGGACTAGCGGGAGCTACGAGCAGTACTTC. Translating it yields CASSLLGTSGSYEQYF.

The J gene is TRBJ1-1, the V gene TRBV27; TRBD1 matches 7 bases. Germline-derived CDR1 and CDR2 are MNHEY and SMNVEV (reference sequence). Trimming took 6 bases from V and 5 from J; bases not matched to a gene: 9. The CDR3 covers 14 residues. In DNA, the CDR3 is TGTGCCAGCAGCCTCACAGGGGAGCGGACTGAAGCTTTCTTT. Protein sequence: CASSLTGERTEAFF.

In this sample, this clone turned up a few times. The gene calls are TRBV6-5 and TRBJ1-5; D perhaps matches TRBD1 (6 bases). Germline V gene lookup returns CDR1 MNHEY and CDR2 SVGAGI. The ends were cut back, 6 bases at V and 6 bases at J, with 12 bases in the middle. The CDR3 contains 13 residues. As DNA, the CDR3 is TGTGCCAGCAGACAGGGTCCGCCTCAGCCCCAGCATTTT. Protein sequence: CASRQGPPQPQHF.

This chain uses TRBV18 with TRBJ1-4, with 7 bases fitting TRBD1. CDR1 KGHSH and CDR2 LQKENI come from the germline V gene. The V and J ends lost 0 bases and 10 bases, in that order; junction bases with no gene match: 8. This CDR3 comprises 15 residues. In DNA form, the CDR3 reads TGTGCCAGCTCACCACCGTCGAGGGGGCCTGGAAAACTGTTTTTT. This encodes CASSPPSRGPGKLFF.

The chain recombines TRBV4-1 with TRBJ1-5; no clear D. Germline CDR1 reads MGHRA; CDR2 reads YSYEKL. The CDR3 covers 13 residues. Trimming cost V 1 base and J 7 bases, with 8 bases left between them. CDR3 nucleotides: TGCGCCAGCAGCCAAGCCCCAGGACAGCCCCAGCATTTT. Its translation: CASSQAPGQPQHF.

The rearrangement joins TRBV4-1 to TRBJ2-7; 7 bases are a match to TRBD1. The trim removed 2 bases at V and 2 bases at J, leaving 6 bases unmatched. Germline V lookup: CDR1 MGHRA, CDR2 YSYEKL. The CDR3 is made up of 15 amino acids. Here the CDR3 DNA reads TGCGCCAGCAGCCAAAAAGGGGACAGTCCCTACGAGCAGTACTTC. This gives the protein CASSQKGDSPYEQYF.

The genes are TRBV27 and TRBJ2-1; TRBD2 matches at 7 bases. The germline V gene has CDR1 MNHEY and CDR2 SMNVEV (reference sequence). J gave up 10 bases and V 0 bases, and 12 bases lay outside the gene matches. This CDR3 spans 16 amino acids. CDR3 region: CASSLSVGTTSREQFF. CDR3 nucleotides: TGTGCCAGCAGTTTATCTGTTGGGACTACCTCACGGGAGCAGTTCTTC.

The chain has TRBV19 and TRBJ1-2; the match to TRBD1 covers 9 bases. V trimming: 5 bases; J trimming: 2 bases; junction bases outside the gene matches: 12. Per the germline V gene, CDR1 is LNHDA and CDR2 is SQIVND (reference sequence). This CDR3 has 17 amino acids. The CDR3 DNA reads TGTGCCAGTAGTCTCAACAGGGGGCGGACATCCAACTATGGCTACACCTTC. Protein: CASSLNRGRTSNYGYTF. Full variable domain (outside the CDR3, taken from reference TRBV19 and TRBJ1-2): DGGITQSPKYLFRKEGQNVTLSCEQNLNHDAMYWYRQDPGQGLRLIYYSQIVNDFQKGDIAEGYSVSREKKESFPLTVTSAQKNPTAFYLCASSLNRGRTSNYGYTFGSGTRLTVV.

This chain uses TRBV10-1 with TRBJ2-7, with 7 positions matching TRBD2. V was pared by 5 bases and J by 4 bases, with 5 bases of the junction left unmatched. The V gene's germline CDR1 is WNHNN and CDR2 SYGVQD (reference sequence). CDR3 size: 13 residues. CDR3 DNA sequence: TGCGCCAGCAGTCGGGGAGGGGAATACGAGCAGTACTTC. Translation: CASSRGGEYEQYF.

This chain joins TRBV4-2 and TRBJ2-7; D is possibly TRBD1 (5 bases). The V gene lost 1 base and the J gene lost 1 base, with 14 bases spanning the gap. CDR1 is LGHNA, CDR2 YNFKEQ, per germline. CDR3 size: 16 residues. The CDR3 coding sequence is TGTGCCAGCAGCCAAGTGGCGGACATGCCTTCCTACGAGCAGTACTTC. Translating it yields CASSQVADMPSYEQYF.

The rearrangement joins TRBV4-1 to TRBJ1-1, with 10 bases fitting TRBD1. Germline loops: CDR1 MGHRA, CDR2 YSYEKL. The CDR3 length is 16 residues. V was clipped by 2 bases and J by 6 bases; unmatched bases: 9. The CDR3 loop reads CASSQSSDRGLAEAFF. For the CDR3, the DNA is TGCGCCAGCAGCCAATCATCCGACAGGGGGCTGGCTGAAGCTTTCTTT.

The V call is TRBV19, the J call TRBJ1-2, with D maybe TRBD1 (6 bases). This CDR3 spans 13 amino acids. The V and J ends lost 10 bases and 4 bases respectively, with 16 bases between them. CDR1 and CDR2 from the germline V gene are LNHDA and SQIVND (reference sequence). The CDR3 DNA reads as TGTGCCACCAAGGACAGTAGGGCCTATGGCTACACCTTC. It encodes CATKDSRAYGYTF.

The chain uses TRBV11-2 and TRBJ1-5, with D hard to call. CDR1 and CDR2 from the germline V gene are SGHAT and FQNNGV. CDR3 length: 13 amino acids. The V and J ends lost 1 base and 5 bases respectively, with 6 bases between them. This chain's CDR3 is CASSLGRDQPQHF. The CDR3 DNA is TGTGCCAGCAGCTTAGGTCGAGATCAGCCCCAGCATTTT.